Below, 13 T cell receptor beta chains from the same sample are listed, as sequenced in a study of control samples from healthy donors and cancer patients (dated by TCRdb to 2018 to 2020). Library creation used the immunoSEQ multiplex PCR assay. Imported from immuneACCESS, the table was reduced by TCRdb to in-frame sequences with V and J called. These copies leave out some clones; in studies compared against another copy, an unresolved V gene accounts for under half, and the cause of the remainder is not known. This sample has 45,000 to 65,000 clones in its table, and 88% of those were observed once. The ten largest clones capture about 39% of the sample. What was sequenced was PBMCs. These receptors originate from a man aged 45 to 65 with head and neck cancer.

V and J are TRBV11-2 and TRBJ2-5; D may match TRBD1 or TRBD2 (6 bases each). The CDR3 length is 16 residues. Germline loops: CDR1 SGHAT, CDR2 FQNNGV. V was cut by 7 bases and J by 5 bases, with 23 bases left in between. CDR3 DNA sequence: TGTGCCAGCACCCCCCCGAGGGGGACTGCTTTTGAGACCCAGTACTTC. This encodes CASTPPRGTAFETQYF.

The sample holds a few counts of this clone. The chain joins TRBV7-9 to TRBJ1-5; D remains unclear. Between the trimmed V and J ends, which lost 2 bases and 1 base, there was a span of 6 bases. The CDR3 has 14 residues. Germline loops: CDR1 SEHNR, CDR2 FQNEAQ (reference sequence). CDR3 sequence: CASSLSMSNQPQHF. The CDR3 nucleotides are TGTGCCAGCAGCTTATCCATGAGCAATCAGCCCCAGCATTTT.

The chain carries TRBV3-1 (or the pseudogene TRBV3-2) and TRBJ2-1; D may be TRBD2 (6 bases). Trimming cost V 0 bases and J 5 bases, with 17 bases left between them. This CDR3 comprises 17 residues. The germline V gene encodes CDR1 LGHDT and CDR2 YNNKEL (reference sequence). The CDR3 sequence is CASSQDSTGAPHNEQFF. CDR3 nucleotide sequence: TGTGCCAGCAGCCAAGACTCGACGGGAGCCCCCCACAATGAGCAGTTCTTC.

This chain connects TRBV6-5 to TRBJ1-5; a possible D gene is TRBD1 (6 bases). The ends were cut back, 6 bases at V and 7 bases at J, with 13 bases in the middle. CDR1 is MNHEY and CDR2 is SVGAGI in the germline V gene. The CDR3 covers 13 residues. CDR3: CASRDRSSQPQHF. CDR3 bases: TGTGCCAGCAGAGACAGGTCCAGCCAGCCCCAGCATTTT.

This chain joins TRBV5-6 and TRBJ2-7; 8 bases line up with TRBD1. The CDR3 spans 16 residues. CDR1 is SGHDT, CDR2 YYEEEE, per germline. Trimming cost V 4 bases and J 4 bases; bases outside gene matches: 13. This CDR3 is CASSTADRVGLYEQYF. CDR3 DNA sequence: TGTGCCAGCAGCACAGCGGACAGGGTGGGTCTTTACGAGCAGTACTTC. Full variable domain (remainder filled in from reference TRBV5-6 and TRBJ2-7): DAGVTQSPTHLIKTRGQQVTLRCSPKSGHDTVSWYQQALGQGPQFIFQYYEEEERQRGNFPDRFSGHQFPNYSSELNVNALLLGDSALYLCASSTADRVGLYEQYFGPGTRLTVT.

A single count supports this clone. The genes are TRBV19 and TRBJ1-3; D is undetermined. In germline, CDR1 is LNHDA, CDR2 SQIVND (reference sequence). This CDR3 is built from 13 residues. The CDR3 region is CSQQGFSENTIYF. The CDR3 coding sequence is TGTTCGCAGCAAGGTTTTTCGGAAAACACCATATATTTT. Drawing the rest from reference TRBV19 and TRBJ1-3, the complete variable domain is DGGITQSPKYLFRKEGQNVTLSCEQNLNHDAMYWYRQDPGQGLRLIYYSQIVNDFQKGDIAEGYSVSREKKESFPLTVTSAQKNPTAFYLCSQQGFSENTIYFGEGSWLTVV.

V gene TRBV18 combines with J gene TRBJ2-7; 9 nucleotides align to TRBD1. CDR3 length: 14 residues. J was trimmed by 6 bases and V by 3 bases; bases with no gene match: 6. CDR1 and CDR2 (germline): KGHSH, LQKENI. CDR3 in DNA: TGTGCCAGCTCACCCGCGACAGGGGGTGGCGAGCAGTACTTC. Translation gives CASSPATGGGEQYF.

The V and J genes are TRBV29-1 and TRBJ1-2; TRBD1 matches at 8 bases. The CDR3 is 14 amino acids. V shed 7 bases and J 4 bases; nucleotides not matched to a gene: 11. The germline V gene encodes CDR1 SQVTM and CDR2 ANQGSEA. Here the CDR3 reads CSDGSTGAGYGYTF. The DNA of the CDR3 is TGCAGCGACGGATCGACAGGGGCTGGCTATGGCTACACCTTC.

The chain uses TRBV3-1 (or the pseudogene TRBV3-2) and TRBJ1-6; D perhaps matches TRBD1 (5 bases). Germline V gene lookup returns CDR1 LGHDT and CDR2 YNNKEL (reference sequence). V was shortened by 0 bases and J by 9 bases, with 18 bases between the two germline ends. CDR3 length equals 17 residues. CDR3 coding DNA: TGTGCCAGCAGCCAAGAAAGAGGTGGGGTGAGGGGTTCACCCCTCCACTTT. It codes for CASSQERGGVRGSPLHF.

The chain employs TRBV5-6 and TRBJ1-5, with 8 positions matching TRBD1. Trimming took 2 bases from V and 7 from J; bases not matched to a gene: 8. Germline values: CDR1 SGHDT, CDR2 YYEEEE. CDR3 size: 15 residues. The CDR3, as DNA: TGTGCCAGCAGCTTACAGGGGGGAAAGGGGCAGCCCCAGCATTTT. This translates into CASSLQGGKGQPQHF.

The rearrangement links TRBV10-3 to TRBJ2-7, with 7 positions matching TRBD1. After removal of 8 bases from V and 4 bases from J, the junction contained 8 bases not matched to a gene. This CDR3 is 13 amino acids long. Germline V gene lookup returns CDR1 ENHRY and CDR2 SYGVKD. The CDR3 region is CAISPGQEYEQYF. CDR3 nucleotides: TGTGCCATCTCACCTGGACAGGAGTACGAGCAGTACTTC.

A single count supports this clone. The gene calls are TRBV30 and TRBJ2-2; 10 nucleotides line up with TRBD1. CDR3 length: 14 amino acids. J lost 4 bases, V lost 7 bases, and 6 bases had no gene match. Germline V gene lookup returns CDR1 GTSNPN and CDR2 SVGIG (reference sequence). In DNA form, the CDR3 reads TGTGCCTTCGCGGGACAGGGGTTCACCGGGGAGCTGTTTTTT. Translation gives CAFAGQGFTGELFF.

J is TRBJ2-7 and V is TRBV7-2; TRBD1 aligns across 7 bases. The germline gives CDR1 SGHTA, CDR2 FQGNSA. This CDR3 has 15 amino acids. J lost 4 bases, V lost 3 bases, and 9 bases had no gene match. The CDR3 DNA sequence: TGTGCCAGCAGCTTGACCGGGACAGAGAGTTACGAGCAGTACTTC. Translated, it gives CASSLTGTESYEQYF.